Described below is a single T cell receptor (beta chain) sequence and its context. This sample was included in a study of blood T cell repertoires in COVID-19. Study details: Samples representing acute and convalescent COVID-19 were sourced from the United States, Italy and Spain.

Profiled with immunoSEQ multiplex PCR; TCRdb holds only in-frame clones, not every one. The sample contains about 300,000 clones, about 90% of which appear only once. Germline V gives CDR1 SGHKS, CDR2 YYEKEE (reference sequence). V lost 0 bases and J 3 bases, leaving 9 bases between the germline ends. The length of the CDR3 is 15 residues. V and J are TRBV5-5 and TRBJ1-4; the D gene is possibly TRBD1 (5 bases). The clonotype comes from a man aged 18 to 29 who had recovered from COVID-19. Specimen: peripheral blood. The chain's CDR3 is CASSLEGTPNEKLFF. The CDR3 DNA reads as TGTGCCAGCAGCTTGGAGGGGACTCCTAATGAAAAACTGTTTTTT.